A selection of T cell receptor beta chains follows, all from one sample in a study of blood T cell repertoires in COVID-19. The protocol was immunoSEQ multiplex PCR, while the TCRdb copy is restricted to in-frame clones and leaves out a portion. This sample yields roughly 150,000 clones, of which roughly 78% are seen a single time; around 8.1% belongs to the top ten. The sample consisted of peripheral blood. The receptors come from a woman aged 55 to 70 with COVID-19, enrolled during active disease. The CDR3 runs from the conserved cysteine through the conserved F or W. The D gene is left open where the match is weak. Clone size is shown for a subset of rows, as once, few, many or a class of expanded clone.

d_call | j_call | v_call | clone_size | cdr3_length | cdr3_aa | cdr3_nt
. | TRBJ2-2 | TRBV4-2 | . | 16 | CASSQDEAAGTGELFF | TGTGCCAGCAGCCAAGATGAAGCGGCGGGAACCGGGGAGCTGTTTTTT
. | TRBJ1-1 | TRBV30 | many | 13 | CAWGRGSNTEAFF | TGTGCCTGGGGGCGGGGGTCGAACACTGAAGCTTTCTTT
. | TRBJ1-1 | TRBV4-2 | . | 15 | CASSQPGHLNTEAFF | TGTGCCAGCAGCCAACCGGGACATTTGAACACTGAAGCTTTCTTT
TRBD1 | TRBJ1-2 | TRBV11-2 | . | 14 | CASSGTGGHYGYTF | TGTGCCAGCAGCGGGACAGGGGGGCACTATGGCTACACCTTC
. | TRBJ1-1 | TRBV6-6 | . | 13 | CASSLQGGTEAFF | TGTGCCAGCAGTTTACAGGGAGGGACTGAAGCTTTCTTT
TRBD1 | TRBJ1-5 | TRBV6-5 | . | 15 | CASSTTGGIGQPQHF | TGTGCCAGCAGTACAACAGGGGGCATAGGTCAGCCCCAGCATTTT
TRBD1 | TRBJ1-2 | TRBV5-4 | once | 14 | CASSSGTGSYGYTF | TGTGCCAGCAGCTCAGGGACAGGGAGCTATGGCTACACCTTC
. | TRBJ2-7 | TRBV28 | . | 15 | CASSSGSGLSYEQYF | TGTGCCAGCAGTTCAGGCAGTGGCCTCTCCTACGAGCAGTACTTC
. | TRBJ1-1 | TRBV27 | . | 16 | CASSLGWSFGGREAFF | TGTGCCAGCAGTCTGGGCTGGTCTTTCGGGGGGCGGGAAGCTTTCTTT
TRBD2 | TRBJ2-2 | TRBV27 | . | 19 | CASSLWGIGTSGKTGELFF | TGTGCCAGCAGTTTATGGGGAATCGGGACTAGCGGGAAGACCGGGGAGCTGTTTTTT
. | TRBJ2-1 | TRBV19 | . | 16 | CASSIQAGLPYNEQFF | TGTGCCAGTAGTATTCAGGCGGGACTTCCCTACAATGAGCAGTTCTTC
TRBD2 | TRBJ2-2 | TRBV7-6 | . | 18 | CASSKGPGTSGVSGELFF | TGTGCCAGCAGTAAAGGCCCCGGGACTAGCGGGGTATCCGGGGAGCTGTTTTTT
TRBD2 | TRBJ2-2 | TRBV5-4 | few | 20 | CASEFPVVAGPHANTGELFF | TGTGCCAGCGAATTTCCCGTAGTAGCGGGGCCCCACGCGAACACCGGGGAGCTGTTTTTT
. | TRBJ2-5 | TRBV10-3 | . | 17 | CAISEGFVGGAEETQYF | TGTGCCATCAGTGAGGGCTTTGTGGGGGGGGCAGAAGAGACCCAGTACTTC
. | TRBJ1-5 | TRBV7-3 | . | 18 | CASSLPWGRPYSNQPQHF | TGTGCCAGCAGCTTACCGTGGGGGAGGCCTTATAGCAATCAGCCCCAGCATTTT
TRBD2 | TRBJ2-1 | TRBV19 | . | 12 | CASSTPSGRQFF | TGTGCCAGTAGTACCCCTAGCGGGCGGCAGTTCTTC
TRBD1 | TRBJ2-3 | TRBV12-5 | . | 15 | CASGSTGDPSDTQYF | TGTGCTAGTGGGTCGACAGGGGATCCGTCAGATACGCAGTATTTT
. | TRBJ2-1 | TRBV5-6 | . | 12 | CASTQGGREQFF | TGTGCCAGCACTCAAGGAGGGAGGGAGCAGTTCTTC
TRBD2 | TRBJ2-5 | TRBV12-3/TRBV12-4 | . | 13 | CASSWTSGETQYF | TGTGCCAGCAGTTGGACTAGCGGAGAGACCCAGTACTTC
. | TRBJ1-4 | TRBV21-1 | . | 14 | CASSKEAGNEKLFF | TGTGCCAGCAGCAAAGAAGCAGGAAATGAAAAACTGTTTTTT
TRBD2 | TRBJ2-1 | TRBV3-1/TRBV3-2 | . | 16 | CASSQGPSGIINEQFF | TGTGCCAGCAGCCAAGGGCCTAGCGGGATAATCAATGAGCAGTTCTTC
. | TRBJ1-1 | TRBV5-1 | . | 14 | CASSLRSGNTEAFF | TGCGCCAGCAGCTTGCGCTCAGGAAACACTGAAGCTTTCTTT
. | TRBJ2-5 | TRBV24-1 | . | 17 | CATSDGGTAPFQETQYF | TGTGCCACCAGTGATGGAGGGACAGCTCCTTTCCAAGAGACCCAGTACTTC
. | TRBJ2-3 | TRBV11-2 | . | 17 | CASSLDHAAKNTDTQYF | TGTGCCAGCAGCTTAGATCATGCAGCGAAAAACACAGATACGCAGTATTTT
. | TRBJ1-2 | TRBV30 | . | 14 | CAWSGLGQTYGYTF | TGTGCCTGGAGTGGTCTAGGACAGACCTATGGCTACACCTTC
. | TRBJ1-2 | TRBV29-1 | few | 13 | CSVDMGAGGGYTF | TGCAGCGTTGATATGGGGGCCGGAGGTGGCTACACCTTC
TRBD1 | TRBJ2-2 | TRBV7-2 | once | 13 | CATEGAETGELFF | TGTGCCACCGAGGGGGCCGAAACCGGGGAGCTGTTTTTT
TRBD2 | TRBJ2-1 | TRBV4-3 | few | 16 | CASSQVVTGLAGEKFF | TGCGCCAGCAGCCAAGTAGTCACCGGACTAGCGGGAGAGAAGTTCTTC
TRBD1 | TRBJ2-2 | TRBV9 | once | 14 | CASSITGADGELFF | TGTGCCAGCAGCATAACAGGGGCTGACGGGGAGCTGTTTTTT
. | TRBJ1-1 | TRBV7-2 | . | 14 | CASSLFQVNTEAFF | TGTGCCAGCAGCTTATTCCAGGTGAACACTGAAGCTTTCTTT
TRBD1 | TRBJ2-5 | TRBV28 | . | 16 | CASSNSEDRGRETQYF | TGTGCCAGCAGCAACTCCGAAGACAGGGGGCGCGAGACCCAGTACTTC
. | TRBJ2-3 | TRBV5-6 | . | 14 | CASSLGGGTDTQYF | TGTGCCAGCAGCTTGGGCGGGGGCACAGATACGCAGTATTTT
. | TRBJ2-7 | TRBV6-1 | . | 15 | CASSEEGTRVYEQYF | TGTGCCAGCAGTGAAGAAGGGACTCGGGTCTACGAGCAGTACTTC
. | TRBJ1-5 | TRBV5-1 | once | 16 | CASSPSPTGGNQPQHF | TGCGCCAGCAGCCCCTCCCCGACAGGAGGCAATCAGCCCCAGCATTTT
TRBD1 | TRBJ2-7 | TRBV5-6 | few | 14 | CASTSGTGGREQYF | TGTGCCAGCACCTCCGGGACAGGGGGCCGAGAGCAGTACTTC
TRBD2 | TRBJ2-7 | TRBV19 | . | 15 | CASAGRTSGSYEQYF | TGTGCCAGTGCTGGACGGACTAGCGGATCCTACGAGCAGTACTTC
TRBD2 | TRBJ2-2 | TRBV7-9 | . | 15 | CASSLVVAGTGELFF | TGTGCCAGCAGCTTAGTGGTAGCGGGAACCGGGGAGCTGTTTTTT
TRBD1 | TRBJ2-1 | TRBV5-4 | . | 17 | CASPLRDRGGDYNEQFF | TGTGCCAGCCCTCTCCGGGACAGGGGAGGGGACTACAATGAGCAGTTCTTC
TRBD1 | TRBJ1-1 | TRBV10-3 | . | 13 | CAIRGQPNTEAFF | TGTGCCATCAGGGGACAGCCCAACACTGAAGCTTTCTTT
TRBD1 | TRBJ2-1 | TRBV6-6 | . | 14 | CASRAQGALDEQFF | TGTGCCAGCAGGGCACAGGGGGCTCTGGATGAGCAGTTCTTC
. | TRBJ2-7 | TRBV30 | . | 13 | CASAPAGGYEQYF | TGTGCCTCCGCCCCCGCGGGCGGATACGAGCAGTACTTC
TRBD1 | TRBJ1-6 | TRBV5-5 | . | 15 | CASSLAGQGNSPLHF | TGTGCCAGCAGCTTGGCGGGACAGGGGAATTCACCCCTCCACTTT
TRBD2 | TRBJ2-3 | TRBV5-4 | few | 16 | CASSRGSGGAVNTQYF | TGTGCCAGCAGCCGGGGTAGCGGGGGGGCCGTGAATACGCAGTATTTT
. | TRBJ2-2 | TRBV7-3 | few | 16 | CASSPRGGSNTGELFF | TGTGCCAGCAGCCCCAGGGGCGGGAGTAACACCGGGGAGCTGTTTTTT
TRBD2 | TRBJ2-5 | TRBV5-1 | . | 16 | CASSRRLAGVSETQYF | TGCGCCAGCAGCCGTAGACTAGCGGGGGTATCAGAGACCCAGTACTTC
. | TRBJ1-2 | TRBV25-1 | once | 13 | CASLGEGNYGYTF | TGTGCCAGCCTCGGTGAGGGTAACTATGGCTACACCTTC
TRBD2 | TRBJ2-3 | TRBV9 | . | 16 | CASSVSGDFAGGTQYF | TGTGCCAGCAGCGTTAGCGGGGACTTTGCGGGTGGTACGCAGTATTTT
. | TRBJ1-1 | TRBV18 | few | 13 | CASSPEVNTEAFF | TGTGCCAGCTCACCCGAGGTGAACACTGAAGCTTTCTTT
. | TRBJ2-5 | TRBV5-1 | . | 16 | CASSLRPPPGSETQYF | TGCGCCAGCAGCTTGCGGCCCCCCCCGGGGTCAGAGACCCAGTACTTC
TRBD2 | TRBJ2-3 | TRBV6-5 | . | 14 | CASIFGLAGDTQYF | TGTGCCAGCATCTTTGGACTAGCGGGGGATACGCAGTATTTT
TRBD2 | TRBJ2-1 | TRBV2 | . | 16 | CASSESGTSGSDEQFF | TGTGCCAGCAGTGAGTCCGGGACTAGCGGGAGTGATGAGCAGTTCTTC
TRBD2 | TRBJ2-2 | TRBV5-1 | once | 16 | CASSLASGGNTGELFF | TGCGCCAGCAGCTTGGCTAGCGGGGGTAACACCGGGGAGCTGTTTTTT
. | TRBJ1-3 | TRBV7-3 | . | 15 | CASSLTGASGNTIYF | TGTGCCAGCAGCTTAACTGGGGCCTCTGGAAACACCATATATTTT